The subject of this entry is one T cell receptor (beta chain). The data derive from a study of human T cells and chemical hapten exposure. The sample's time point: pre-sensitization, week 0. Treatment given: therapeutic diphenylcyclopropenone sensitization with weekly scalp DPC. This CDR3 comprises 15 residues. V was pared by 4 bases and J by 6 bases, with 12 bases of the junction left unmatched. CDR1 GTSNPN and CDR2 SVGIG come from the germline V gene (reference sequence). Original data processing: Samples held a median of about 94,000 TCRs, range about 23,224–690,600. A single record per CDR3 protein comes from TCRdb applying MiXCR to the RACE reads. TCRdb's processing, not the authors' own work, is the source of the V and J calls. The sample yields around 60,000 distinct CDR3 sequences, approximately 6.7% seen once.

The TCR sequence derives from a woman in her 30s with alopecia areata. Some clones in this sample may be carry-over from other donors' samples. The chain joins TRBV30 to TRBJ2-1, with 7 bases that match TRBD1. Sequencing used whole blood, obtained in connection with sensitization to the hapten diphenylcyclopropenone (DPC). In DNA form, the CDR3 reads TGTGCCTGGACCCCGGGGACAGCCAGGGGCAATGAGCAGTTCTTC. This translates into CAWTPGTARGNEQFF.